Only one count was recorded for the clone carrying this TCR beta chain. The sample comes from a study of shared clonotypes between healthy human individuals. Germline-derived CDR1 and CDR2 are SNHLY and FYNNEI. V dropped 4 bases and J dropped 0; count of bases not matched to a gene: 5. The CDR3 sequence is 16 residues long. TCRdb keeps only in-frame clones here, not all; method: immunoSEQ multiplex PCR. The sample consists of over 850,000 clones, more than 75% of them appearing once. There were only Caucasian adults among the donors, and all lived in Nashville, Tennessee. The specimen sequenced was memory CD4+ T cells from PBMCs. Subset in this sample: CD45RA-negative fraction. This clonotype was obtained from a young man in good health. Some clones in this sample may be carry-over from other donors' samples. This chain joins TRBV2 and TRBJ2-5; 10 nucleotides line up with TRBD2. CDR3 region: CASSGTSGANQETQYF. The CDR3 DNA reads TGTGCCAGCAGTGGGACTAGCGGAGCTAACCAAGAGACCCAGTACTTC.